The 27 T cell receptor beta chains presented below share a single source sample, sequenced in a study of blood T cell repertoires in COVID-19. Assay used: immunoSEQ multiplex PCR; TCRdb lists only in-frame clones, some missing. This table has under 250,000 clones, 85% to 90% appearing once. The sequencing input was peripheral blood. Every receptor here comes from an older woman with acute or convalescent COVID-19.

The V gene is TRBV28, the J gene TRBJ1-1, with a weak D call TRBD1 (5 bases). Per germline, CDR1 MDHEN and CDR2 SYDVKM. This CDR3 is 14 amino acids long. Trimming stripped 10 bases from V and 1 base from J, with 16 bases between. The CDR3 bases are TGTGCCACCGCCCTATTGACAGCGAACACTGAAGCTTTCTTT. The encoded protein is CATALLTANTEAFF.

The chain is built from TRBV7-6 and TRBJ2-1; weak D call: TRBD2 (6 bases). The germline V gene has CDR1 SGHVS and CDR2 FNYEAQ. Trimming removed 5 bases at V and 7 bases at J, with 24 bases between. CDR3 length: 17 residues. The chain's CDR3 is CASSTTSDPVGGNEQFF. Written as DNA, the CDR3 is TGTGCCAGCAGCACTACATCCGACCCGGTTGGAGGGAATGAGCAGTTCTTC.

The chain's CDR3 is CASSTYERPTGIGYTF. The CDR3 DNA is TGTGCCAGTAGCACCTACGAAAGACCGACCGGGATAGGCTACACCTTC. The rearrangement links TRBV19 to TRBJ1-2, with no clear D. V gave up 6 bases and J gave up 8 bases, with 25 bases separating them. In germline, CDR1 is LNHDA, CDR2 SQIVND (reference sequence). CDR3 length equals 16 residues. Full variable domain (missing parts from reference TRBV19 and TRBJ1-2): DGGITQSPKYLFRKEGQNVTLSCEQNLNHDAMYWYRQDPGQGLRLIYYSQIVNDFQKGDIAEGYSVSREKKESFPLTVTSAQKNPTAFYLCASSTYERPTGIGYTFGSGTRLTVV.

This chain connects TRBV18 to TRBJ1-1; D is possibly TRBD1 (6 bases). This CDR3 contains 12 residues. Germline CDR1 KGHSH, CDR2 LQKENI. Deletions cut 7 bases from V and 4 bases from J, with 10 bases between. The CDR3 region has the DNA TGTGCCAGCTTGGCAGGGGTCACTGAAGCTTTCTTT. It is translated as CASLAGVTEAFF. Using reference TRBV18 and TRBJ1-1 for the parts outside the CDR3, the full variable domain is NAGVMQNPRHLVRRRGQEARLRCSPMKGHSHVYWYRQLPEEGLKFMVYLQKENIIDESGMPKERFSAEFPKEGPSILRIQQVVRGDSAAYFCASLAGVTEAFFGQGTRLTVV.

This chain joins TRBV11-3 and TRBJ2-2; tentative D call: TRBD2 (5 bases). The length of the CDR3 is 15 residues. Germline values: CDR1 SGHNT, CDR2 YENEEA. Trimming cost V 3 bases and J 4 bases, with 12 bases left between them. CDR3 in amino acids: CASSFAGMGTGELFF. The CDR3, as DNA: TGTGCCAGCAGCTTTGCCGGGATGGGCACCGGGGAGCTGTTTTTT.

A single count supports this clone. This chain joins TRBV6-1 and TRBJ1-3, with D possibly TRBD1 on 6 matching bases. The germline gives CDR1 MNHNS, CDR2 SASEGT. Trimming left V 0 bases short and J 0 bases short, with 15 bases between. The length of the CDR3 is 18 residues. CDR3 region: CASSEAGGGAASGNTIYF. CDR3 coding DNA: TGTGCCAGCAGTGAAGCGGGGGGGGGCGCAGCCTCTGGAAACACCATATATTTT.

The chain combines TRBV27 with TRBJ2-3; 9 nucleotides line up with TRBD2. Per germline, CDR1 MNHEY and CDR2 SMNVEV (reference sequence). The ends lost 2 bases at V and 5 bases at J; junction bases unmatched: 8. The CDR3 has 16 residues. DNA for the CDR3: TGTGCCAGCAGTTTAGCGGGGGGGCAATATAGAGATACGCAGTATTTT. This encodes CASSLAGGQYRDTQYF.

The chain employs TRBV12-2 and TRBJ2-3; the table's D call, TRBD2, was not checked against the DNA. TRBV12-2 is deemed a pseudogene. The CDR3 loop spans 15 amino acids. In nucleotides, the CDR3 is TGTGCAAGTCGCTTAGTGCACTCTAGCACAGATACGCAGTATTTT. Its translation is CASRLVHSSTDTQYF.

In this sample, this clone turned up once. The chain links TRBV5-4 to TRBJ2-2; TRBD1 is a possible D gene (6 bases). Per the germline V gene, CDR1 is SGHNT and CDR2 is YYREEE (reference sequence). V lost 3 bases, J lost 0 bases, and 9 bases lay in between. The CDR3 runs 15 residues. The CDR3 DNA reads TGTGCCAGCAGCTCGCGGACAGCGAACACCGGGGAGCTGTTTTTT. Its protein is CASSSRTANTGELFF. The full variable domain, with the rest looked up from reference TRBV5-4 and TRBJ2-2, is ETGVTQSPTHLIKTRGQQVTLRCSSQSGHNTVSWYQQALGQGPQFIFQYYREEENGRGNFPPRFSGLQFPNYSSELNVNALELDDSALYLCASSSRTANTGELFFGEGSRLTVL.

The chain employs TRBV28 and TRBJ1-4; 8 bases map to TRBD1. Looked up from germline, CDR1 is MDHEN and CDR2 is SYDVKM. The CDR3 consists of 14 residues. V lost 5 bases, J lost 5 bases, and 4 bases stayed unmatched. The CDR3 sequence: CASSPGGGNEKLFF. In nucleotides, the CDR3 is TGTGCCAGCAGTCCAGGGGGCGGGAATGAAAAACTGTTTTTT.

The chain combines TRBV10-3 with TRBJ1-1; TRBD1 is a possible D gene (6 bases). Germline V CDR1 and CDR2: ENHRY, SYGVKD. This CDR3 contains 14 residues. V was trimmed by 3 bases and J by 0 bases, leaving 8 bases between them. In DNA, the CDR3 is TGTGCCATCAGTGAACCAGGGGTGAACACTGAAGCTTTCTTT. It codes for CAISEPGVNTEAFF.

The chain has TRBV19 and TRBJ2-4; TRBD1 matches 7 bases. This CDR3 region has 11 residues. Looked up from germline, CDR1 is LNHDA and CDR2 is SQIVND (reference sequence). Unmatched junction bases numbered 6, after V lost 5 bases and J lost 14 bases. The CDR3 sequence: CASSARDRKYF. CDR3 coding DNA: TGTGCCAGTAGTGCCCGGGACAGAAAGTACTTC.

V gene TRBV7-2 combines with J gene TRBJ1-1; 7 bases align to TRBD1. The CDR3 has 15 amino acids. V lost 6 bases to trimming and J lost 4 bases; unmatched junction nucleotides: 11. The germline V gene encodes CDR1 SGHTA and CDR2 FQGNSA. CDR3 nucleotides: TGTGCCAGCAGACGGGACAGATCAGGGGGCACTGAAGCTTTCTTT. Its protein product is CASRRDRSGGTEAFF.

V gene TRBV11-2 combines with J gene TRBJ2-7, with 10 bases lining up with TRBD1. Per the germline V gene, CDR1 is SGHAT and CDR2 is FQNNGV. V shed 4 bases and J 2 bases; nucleotides not matched to a gene: 5. The CDR3 has 15 residues. CDR3 loop: CASSSVDRGAYEQYF. For the CDR3, the DNA is TGTGCCAGCAGCTCAGTGGACAGGGGGGCCTACGAGCAGTACTTC. Variable domain in full (rest from reference TRBV11-2 and TRBJ2-7): EAGVAQSPRYKIIEKRQSVAFWCNPISGHATLYWYQQILGQGPKLLIQFQNNGVVDDSQLPKDRFSAERLKGVDSTLKIQPAKLEDSAVYLCASSSVDRGAYEQYFGPGTRLTVT.

The chain carries TRBV7-2 and TRBJ2-1; D is undetermined. This CDR3 is built from 14 residues. V lost 2 bases and J lost 6, with 11 bases in between. Germline CDR1 SGHTA, CDR2 FQGNSA. The CDR3 sequence is CASSLKGRGNEQFF. DNA of the CDR3: TGTGCCAGCAGCTTAAAAGGTAGAGGCAATGAGCAGTTCTTC. Complete variable domain (other parts from reference TRBV7-2 and TRBJ2-1): GAGVSQSPSNKVTEKGKDVELRCDPISGHTALYWYRQSLGQGLEFLIYFQGNSAPDKSGLPSDRFSAERTGGSVSTLTIQRTQQEDSAVYLCASSLKGRGNEQFFGPGTRLTVL.

The chain recombines TRBV5-1 with TRBJ2-3, with 11 nucleotides matching TRBD2. The CDR3 is 14 amino acids. V shed 1 base, J shed 6 bases, and the junction held 1 base outside the gene matches. The V gene's germline CDR1 is SGHRS and CDR2 YFSETQ. CDR3 nucleotides: TGCGCCAGCAGCTTGACTAGCGGGGGTGATACGCAGTATTTT. Protein sequence: CASSLTSGGDTQYF.

The count of this clone is one. The chain has TRBV5-1 and TRBJ1-3, with D possibly being TRBD1 (6 bases). The CDR3 loop spans 17 amino acids. Germline lookup yields CDR1 SGHRS and CDR2 YFSETQ. Trimming removed 1 base at V and 0 bases at J, with 14 bases between. The CDR3 DNA reads as TGCGCCAGCAGCTTGCGGGCAGGGGAAATCTCTGGAAACACCATATATTTT. It encodes CASSLRAGEISGNTIYF.

The rearrangement links TRBV3-1 (or the pseudogene TRBV3-2) to TRBJ1-6, with D tentatively TRBD1 (5 bases). The CDR3 covers 14 residues. Per the germline V gene, CDR1 is LGHDT and CDR2 is YNNKEL (reference sequence). V lost 4 bases, J lost 4 bases, and 8 bases lay in between. This CDR3 reads CASSPRAYNSPLHF. CDR3 sequence (DNA): TGTGCCAGCAGCCCCAGGGCGTATAATTCACCCCTCCACTTT.

V and J are TRBV5-6 and TRBJ1-4; D uncertain. The V gene lost 0 bases and the J gene lost 0 bases, with 9 bases spanning the gap. This CDR3 spans 16 amino acids. CDR1 is SGHDT and CDR2 is YYEEEE in the germline V gene. The chain's CDR3 is CASSLDHFATNEKLFF. CDR3 coding DNA: TGTGCCAGCAGCTTGGATCATTTTGCAACTAATGAAAAACTGTTTTTT.

This clone was counted once. The chain employs TRBV30 and TRBJ1-6; a possible D gene is TRBD1 (5 bases). Looked up from germline, CDR1 is GTSNPN and CDR2 is SVGIG (reference sequence). This CDR3 contains 14 residues. V lost 0 bases and J 8 bases, leaving 11 bases between the germline ends. The chain's CDR3 is CAWSVHGGDSPLHF. In DNA, the CDR3 is TGTGCCTGGAGTGTACACGGGGGTGATTCACCCCTCCACTTT.

The chain links TRBV7-9 to TRBJ2-7; 10 bases agree with TRBD2. J was trimmed by 1 base and V by 3 bases; bases with no gene match: 12. Germline V gene lookup returns CDR1 SEHNR and CDR2 FQNEAQ (reference sequence). This CDR3 spans 18 amino acids. The CDR3 nucleotides read TGTGCCAGCAGCTTGTCCGTAACTAGCGGGACCTCTTCCTACGAGCAGTACTTC. Translated, it gives CASSLSVTSGTSSYEQYF.

The V and J genes are TRBV2 and TRBJ1-2; 7 bases are shared with TRBD1. This CDR3 is built from 14 residues. Germline V gene sequence: CDR1 SNHLY, CDR2 FYNNEI. V was pared by 5 bases and J by 8 bases, with 11 bases of the junction left unmatched. This CDR3 reads CASSFTGAAGGYTF. For the CDR3, the DNA is TGTGCCAGCAGTTTTACAGGGGCGGCGGGGGGCTACACCTTC.

Remarks on this clone: The same CDR3 arises from other DNA sequences in this sample as well. The CDR3 spells CASSLVSGNTEAFF. The CDR3 DNA is TGTGCCAGCAGCTTAGTTTCAGGGAACACTGAAGCTTTCTTT. V is TRBV7-9 and J is TRBJ1-1, with D unclear. Trimming left V 1 base short and J 1 base short, with 7 bases between. CDR1 is SEHNR and CDR2 is FQNEAQ in the germline V gene (reference sequence). The CDR3 totals 14 residues. Filled out from reference TRBV7-9 and TRBJ1-1, the complete variable domain reads DTGVSQNPRHKITKRGQNVTFRCDPISEHNRLYWYRQTLGQGPEFLTYFQNEAQLEKSRLLSDRFSAERPKGSFSTLEIQRTEQGDSAMYLCASSLVSGNTEAFFGQGTRLTVV.

This clone was detected only once. The chain couples TRBV29-1 to TRBJ2-3, with D hard to call. Germline CDR1 is SQVTM and CDR2 is ANQGSEA. This CDR3 is 13 amino acids long. The germline V and J ends were trimmed by 4 bases and 4 bases, with 12 bases remaining between them. CDR3 sequence: CSVALSSADTQYF. The CDR3, as DNA: TGCAGCGTTGCGTTGAGCTCTGCAGATACGCAGTATTTT.

This chain links TRBV30 with TRBJ1-5; no definite D call. The CDR3 spans 15 residues. Trimming took 0 bases from V and 2 from J, leaving 11 bases between them. CDR1 is GTSNPN, CDR2 SVGIG, per germline (reference sequence). The CDR3 here is CAWSVKATGNQPQHF. In nucleotides, the CDR3 is TGTGCCTGGAGTGTAAAAGCCACTGGCAATCAGCCCCAGCATTTT.

This rearrangement joins TRBV18 to TRBJ1-4; a possible D gene is TRBD1 (6 bases). The V end was cut by 1 base, the J end by 5 bases, with 11 bases between. CDR1 is KGHSH, CDR2 LQKENI, per germline. The CDR3 spans 15 residues. The CDR3 loop is CASSPQKGENEKLFF. Written as DNA, the CDR3 is TGTGCCAGCTCACCACAGAAGGGGGAAAATGAAAAACTGTTTTTT.

The V call is TRBV11-2, the J call TRBJ2-2, with unresolved D. The CDR3 loop spans 13 amino acids. V was shortened by 1 base and J by 3 bases, with 3 bases between the two germline ends. Germline V gene sequence: CDR1 SGHAT, CDR2 FQNNGV. The CDR3 nucleotides are TGTGCCAGCAGCTTAGCAGACACCGGGGAGCTGTTTTTT. Protein: CASSLADTGELFF.